Each of the 21 T cell receptor beta chains below was sequenced from the same sample in a study of response to subunit inactivated influenza vaccine. MiXCR, applied by TCRdb to the RT-PCR reads, yields one record per CDR3 protein. The sample lists about 780,000 distinct CDR3 sequences; roughly 18% were seen once. The input for sequencing was PBMCs from blood, taken roughly 5 days after vaccination. The origin of the receptors is a man aged 45-60 years who received an inactivated influenza vaccine.

The table lists this clonotype with a few counts. The chain couples TRBV20-1 to TRBJ2-3; 7 bases are shared with TRBD2. This CDR3 has 14 amino acids. Germline V gives CDR1 DFQATT, CDR2 SNEGSKA (reference sequence). The V gene end was trimmed by 7 bases and the J gene end by 6 bases; junction bases not matched to a gene: 13. The CDR3 spells CSVQRREHPDTQYF. CDR3 bases: TGCAGTGTTCAGCGGCGGGAGCACCCCGATACGCAGTATTTT.

This clonotype has a count of ten or more. Its ends do not fully match the called genes, so a read error is possible. This chain joins TRBV7-9 and TRBJ2-5; D gene unclear. Germline lookup yields CDR1 SEHNR and CDR2 FQNEAQ (reference sequence). There are 14 residues in the CDR3. CDR3 region: CASSLVGSQETQYF. Written as DNA, the CDR3 is TGCGCCAGCAGCTTGGTTGGCAGCCAAGAGACCCAGTACTTC.

This clonotype was seen many times. This sequence joins TRBV10-3 and TRBJ2-5; D is ambiguous. The CDR3 length is 13 residues. Germline CDR1 and CDR2: ENHRY and SYGVKD. The germline V and J ends were trimmed by 2 bases and 2 bases, with 6 bases remaining between them. The CDR3: CAISENFQETQYF. CDR3 nucleotide sequence: TGTGCCATCAGTGAGAACTTTCAAGAGACCCAGTACTTC.

CDR3 in amino acids: CASSLPGSREQFF. DNA for the CDR3: TGTGCCAGCAGCTTACCCGGGAGCAGAGAGCAGTTCTTC. J is TRBJ2-1 and V is TRBV3-1; TRBD2 might be the D (6 bases). Trimming took off 5 bases at V and 10 bases at J, with 15 bases between the two ends. The CDR3 loop spans 13 amino acids. The germline gives CDR1 LGHDT, CDR2 YNNKEL (reference sequence).

This clonotype came up a few times. This rearrangement joins TRBV12-3 or TRBV12-4 to TRBJ2-2; maybe TRBD1 (5 bases). The CDR3 covers 17 residues. V was clipped by 2 bases and J by 0 bases, with 13 bases between them. The CDR3 bases are TGTGCCAGCAGTTTAATGGGGCATAACACGAACACCGGGGAGCTGTTTTTT. It translates to CASSLMGHNTNTGELFF.

A few counts support this clonotype. This chain connects TRBV7-2 to TRBJ2-1; D perhaps matches TRBD2 (5 bases). The length of the CDR3 is 15 residues. Trimming cost V 5 bases and J 7 bases, with 18 bases left between them. CDR1 and CDR2 (germline): SGHTA, FQGNSA. The CDR3 nucleotides are TGTGCCAGCAGCCCTCAGGAGCGGAGCCCGAATGAGCAGTTCTTC. Its translation: CASSPQERSPNEQFF.

This chain links TRBV20-1 with TRBJ2-7; 12 positions agree with TRBD2. The junction had 6 bases not matched to a gene; V was cut back by 6 bases and J by 3 bases. The germline V gene encodes CDR1 DFQATT and CDR2 SNEGSKA (reference sequence). The CDR3 contains 14 residues. CDR3 region: CSASTSGGFYEQYF. DNA for the CDR3: TGCAGTGCGTCAACTAGCGGGGGGTTCTACGAGCAGTACTTC.

The rearrangement links TRBV10-3 to TRBJ1-1; no definite D call. V was shortened by 8 bases and J by 1 base, with 5 bases between the two germline ends. This CDR3 has 11 amino acids. The germline gives CDR1 ENHRY, CDR2 SYGVKD. The CDR3: CAISENTEAFF. For the CDR3, the DNA is TGTGCCATCTCAGAGAACACTGAAGCTTTCTTT.

This clonotype occurred a few times. This rearrangement joins TRBV4-3 to TRBJ2-3, with 12 bases identical to TRBD2. The CDR3 contains 15 residues. Germline trimming cut 7 bases from V and 6 bases from J; bases unmatched to any gene: 8. Germline V gives CDR1 LGHNA, CDR2 YSLEER. The CDR3, as DNA: TGCGCCAGCACCGCCGGACTAGCGGGGAGGGATACGCAGTATTTT. Translating it yields CASTAGLAGRDTQYF.

This clonotype showed up just a few times. V gene TRBV2 combines with J gene TRBJ2-7; perhaps TRBD1 as D (5 bases). The CDR3 has 14 amino acids. Germline lookup yields CDR1 SNHLY and CDR2 FYNNEI. V was clipped by 3 bases and J by 3 bases, with 12 bases between them. The CDR3, as DNA: TGTGCCAGCAGTGAGGCTCAGGGCTACTACGAGCAGTACTTC. Translation: CASSEAQGYYEQYF.

This clonotype was found a few times. DNA for the CDR3: TGTGCCAGTAAACCGGGACTGATCTACGAGCAGTACTTC. It encodes CASKPGLIYEQYF. This chain connects TRBV27 to TRBJ2-7; maybe TRBD2 (6 bases). V was shortened by 9 bases and J by 3 bases, with 15 bases between the two germline ends. Germline CDR1 and CDR2: MNHEY and SMNVEV (reference sequence). The CDR3 sequence is 13 residues long.

This clonotype was recorded a few times. V gene TRBV5-1 combines with J gene TRBJ2-1, with 13 bases fitting TRBD2. Germline CDR1 is SGHRS and CDR2 is YFSETQ. This CDR3 has 17 amino acids. The J segment lost 5 bases and the V segment lost 4 bases, leaving 9 bases of the junction unmatched. The CDR3 coding sequence is TGCGCCAGCAGCCGAGGGACTAGCGGGATGTATAACAATGAGCAGTTCTTC. Its translation is CASSRGTSGMYNNEQFF.

This clonotype showed up just a few times. The V and J genes are TRBV20-1 and TRBJ2-1; tentatively, D is TRBD2 (5 bases). Deletions cut 6 bases from V and 10 bases from J, with 22 bases between. The CDR3 covers 14 residues. In germline, CDR1 is DFQATT, CDR2 SNEGSKA (reference sequence). The chain's CDR3 is CSAGKSCWSLEQFF. The DNA for the CDR3 is TGCAGTGCCGGGAAAAGCTGCTGGAGTTTGGAGCAGTTCTTC.

This clonotype was observed a few times. The genes are TRBV20-1 and TRBJ1-4, with D unresolved. V dropped 5 bases and J dropped 6 bases, with 10 bases sitting between them. CDR1 and CDR2 from the germline V gene are DFQATT and SNEGSKA (reference sequence). The CDR3 loop spans 12 amino acids. Here the CDR3 DNA reads TGCAGTGCTGGTTTGGATCATGAAAAACTGTTTTTT. Its protein product is CSAGLDHEKLFF.

A few counts support this clonotype. As DNA, the CDR3 is TGTGCCAGCAGGCGGACAGGGCTGGACCTTGGCTACACCTTC. Translating it yields CASRRTGLDLGYTF. The chain links TRBV12-3 or TRBV12-4 to TRBJ1-2; 8 nucleotides match TRBD1. The V and J ends lost 6 bases and 7 bases, in that order; junction bases with no gene match: 10. This CDR3 is 14 amino acids long.

This sequence joins TRBV20-1 and TRBJ2-3; possible D gene TRBD2, 6 bases. Trimming took 3 bases from V and 5 from J, leaving 15 bases between them. The CDR3 contains 14 residues. Germline-derived CDR1 and CDR2 are DFQATT and SNEGSKA (reference sequence). The CDR3, as DNA: TGCAGTGCTAGGGCGCAGGAGGGGAAAGATACGCAGTATTTT. Translation gives CSARAQEGKDTQYF.

The V and J genes are TRBV15 and TRBJ1-1; unclear D gene. The CDR3 spans 14 residues. V lost 1 base and J 1 base, leaving 7 bases between the germline ends. The germline V gene has CDR1 LNHNV and CDR2 YYDKDF (reference sequence). The CDR3 nucleotides are TGTGCCACCAGCAGAGGGAACAAGAACACTGAAGCTTTCTTT. Protein sequence: CATSRGNKNTEAFF.

This clonotype turned up a few times. The chain links TRBV28 to TRBJ1-5, with D unresolved. The V end was cut by 2 bases, the J end by 6 bases, with 5 bases between. Per the germline V gene, CDR1 is MDHEN and CDR2 is SYDVKM. The CDR3 contains 12 residues. The chain's CDR3 is CASSLNPQPQHF. DNA of the CDR3: TGTGCCAGCAGTTTAAATCCTCAGCCCCAGCATTTT. Full variable domain (remainder filled in from reference TRBV28 and TRBJ1-5): DVKVTQSSRYLVKRTGEKVFLECVQDMDHENMFWYRQDPGLGLRLIYFSYDVKMKEKGDIPEGYSVSREKKERFSLILESASTNQTSMYLCASSLNPQPQHFGDGTRLSIL.

The chain links TRBV29-1 to TRBJ1-2; D remains ambiguous. Trimming removed 5 bases from V and 3 bases from J, with 16 bases in between. CDR3 length equals 14 residues. Germline-derived CDR1 and CDR2 are SQVTM and ANQGSEA. The CDR3, as DNA: TGCAGCGTTACACCGGGATTGAGGGACTATGGCTACACCTTC. This encodes CSVTPGLRDYGYTF.

This clonotype was picked up a small number of times. V gene TRBV12-3 or TRBV12-4 combines with J gene TRBJ2-1; 14 bases agree with TRBD2. V trimming: 5 bases; J trimming: 8 bases; junction bases outside the gene matches: 8. The CDR3 spans 16 residues. The CDR3 loop reads CASSGRLAGGSDEQFF. The CDR3 coding sequence is TGTGCCAGCAGTGGGAGACTAGCGGGAGGGAGTGATGAGCAGTTCTTC.

This clonotype appeared a few times. This rearrangement joins TRBV29-1 to TRBJ2-3; 7 positions agree with TRBD1. The CDR3 is made up of 14 amino acids. Germline V gene data show CDR1 as SQVTM and CDR2 as ANQGSEA. The trim removed 7 bases at V and 2 bases at J, leaving 9 bases unmatched. CDR3 nucleotides: TGCAGCGGGAACAGGGGATCGGACACAGATACGCAGTATTTT. Protein product: CSGNRGSDTDTQYF.